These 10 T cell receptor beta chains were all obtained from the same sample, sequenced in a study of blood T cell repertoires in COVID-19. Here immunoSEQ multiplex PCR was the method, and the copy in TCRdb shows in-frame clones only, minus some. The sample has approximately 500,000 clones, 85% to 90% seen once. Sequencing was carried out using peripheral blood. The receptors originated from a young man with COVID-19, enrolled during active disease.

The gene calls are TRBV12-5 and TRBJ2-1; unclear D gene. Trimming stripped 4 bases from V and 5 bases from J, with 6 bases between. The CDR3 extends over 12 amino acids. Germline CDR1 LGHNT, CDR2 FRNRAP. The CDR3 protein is CASGSPDNEQFF. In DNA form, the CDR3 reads TGTGCTAGTGGTTCCCCCGACAATGAGCAGTTCTTC.

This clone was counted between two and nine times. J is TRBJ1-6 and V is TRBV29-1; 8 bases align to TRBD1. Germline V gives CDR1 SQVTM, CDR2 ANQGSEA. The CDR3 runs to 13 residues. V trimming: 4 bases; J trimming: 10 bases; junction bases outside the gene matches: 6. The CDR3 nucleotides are TGCAGCGTTGGAGCAGGGGGCAACTCACCCCTCCACTTT. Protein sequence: CSVGAGGNSPLHF.

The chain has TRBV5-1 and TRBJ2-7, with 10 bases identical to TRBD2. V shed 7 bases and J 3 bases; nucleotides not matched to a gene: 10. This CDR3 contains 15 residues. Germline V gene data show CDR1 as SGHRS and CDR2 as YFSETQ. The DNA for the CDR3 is TGCGCCAGCTCTAGCGGGAGAACTAACAGCTACGAGCAGTACTTC. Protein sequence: CASSSGRTNSYEQYF.

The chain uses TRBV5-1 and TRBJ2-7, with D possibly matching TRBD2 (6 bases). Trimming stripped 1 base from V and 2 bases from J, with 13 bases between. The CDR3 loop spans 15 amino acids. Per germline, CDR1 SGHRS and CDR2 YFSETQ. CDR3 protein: CASSLWERRAYEQYF. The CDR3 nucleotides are TGCGCCAGCAGCTTGTGGGAGCGGAGGGCCTACGAGCAGTACTTC.

The CDR3 nucleotides read TGTGCCATCACCATGACCTCCGAGAGGGCGAGTAATGAAAAACTGTTTTTT. It codes for CAITMTSERASNEKLFF. The chain employs TRBV10-3 and TRBJ1-4; D unclear. The CDR3 spans 17 residues. Between the trimmed V and J ends, which lost 7 bases and 4 bases, there was a span of 22 bases. Germline V lookup: CDR1 ENHRY, CDR2 SYGVKD.

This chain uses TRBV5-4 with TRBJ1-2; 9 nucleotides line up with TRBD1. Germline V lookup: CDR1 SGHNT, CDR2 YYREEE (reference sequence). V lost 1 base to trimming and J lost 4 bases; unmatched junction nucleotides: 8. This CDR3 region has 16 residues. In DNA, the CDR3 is TGTGCCAGCAGCTTGAGGGGACAGGGCGTGGGCTATGGCTACACCTTC. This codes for CASSLRGQGVGYGYTF.

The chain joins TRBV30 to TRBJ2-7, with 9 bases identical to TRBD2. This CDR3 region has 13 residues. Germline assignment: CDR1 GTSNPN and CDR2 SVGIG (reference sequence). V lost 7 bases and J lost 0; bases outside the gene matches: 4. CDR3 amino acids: CASRTSDSYEQYF. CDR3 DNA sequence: TGTGCCTCTAGGACTAGCGACTCCTACGAGCAGTACTTC.

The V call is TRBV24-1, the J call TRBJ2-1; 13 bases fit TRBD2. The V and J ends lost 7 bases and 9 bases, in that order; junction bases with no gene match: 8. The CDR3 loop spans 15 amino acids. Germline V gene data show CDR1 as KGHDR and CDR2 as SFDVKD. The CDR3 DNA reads TGTGCCACCAGAACTAGCGGGAGGGCTTCTGGTGAGCAGTTCTTC. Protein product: CATRTSGRASGEQFF.

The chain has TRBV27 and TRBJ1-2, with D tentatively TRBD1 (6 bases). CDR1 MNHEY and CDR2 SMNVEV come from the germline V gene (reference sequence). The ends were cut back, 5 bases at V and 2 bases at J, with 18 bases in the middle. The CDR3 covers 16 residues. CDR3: CASSPTQGQINYGYTF. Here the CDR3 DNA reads TGTGCCAGCAGTCCGACCCAGGGACAAATCAACTATGGCTACACCTTC.

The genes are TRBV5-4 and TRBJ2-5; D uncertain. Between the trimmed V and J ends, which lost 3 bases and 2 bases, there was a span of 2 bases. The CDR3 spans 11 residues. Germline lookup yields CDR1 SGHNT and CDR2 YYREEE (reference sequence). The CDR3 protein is CASSSQETQYF. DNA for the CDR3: TGTGCCAGCAGCTCGCAAGAGACCCAGTACTTC.